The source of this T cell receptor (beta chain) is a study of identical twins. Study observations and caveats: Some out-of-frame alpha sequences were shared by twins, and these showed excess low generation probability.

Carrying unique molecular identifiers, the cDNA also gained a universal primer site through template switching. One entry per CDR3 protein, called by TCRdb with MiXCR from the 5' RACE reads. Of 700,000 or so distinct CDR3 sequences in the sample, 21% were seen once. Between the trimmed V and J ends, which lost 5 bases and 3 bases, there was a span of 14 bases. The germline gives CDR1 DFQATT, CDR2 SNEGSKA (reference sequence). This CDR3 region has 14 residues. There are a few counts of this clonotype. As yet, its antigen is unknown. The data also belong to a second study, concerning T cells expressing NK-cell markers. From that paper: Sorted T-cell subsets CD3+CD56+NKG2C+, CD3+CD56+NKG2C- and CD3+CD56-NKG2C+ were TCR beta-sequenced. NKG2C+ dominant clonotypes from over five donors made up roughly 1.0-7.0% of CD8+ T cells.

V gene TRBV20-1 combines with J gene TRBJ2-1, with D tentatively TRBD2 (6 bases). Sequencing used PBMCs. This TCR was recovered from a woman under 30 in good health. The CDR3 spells CSAPSGGDYNEQFF. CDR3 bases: TGCAGTGCTCCCTCCGGCGGGGACTACAATGAGCAGTTCTTC.